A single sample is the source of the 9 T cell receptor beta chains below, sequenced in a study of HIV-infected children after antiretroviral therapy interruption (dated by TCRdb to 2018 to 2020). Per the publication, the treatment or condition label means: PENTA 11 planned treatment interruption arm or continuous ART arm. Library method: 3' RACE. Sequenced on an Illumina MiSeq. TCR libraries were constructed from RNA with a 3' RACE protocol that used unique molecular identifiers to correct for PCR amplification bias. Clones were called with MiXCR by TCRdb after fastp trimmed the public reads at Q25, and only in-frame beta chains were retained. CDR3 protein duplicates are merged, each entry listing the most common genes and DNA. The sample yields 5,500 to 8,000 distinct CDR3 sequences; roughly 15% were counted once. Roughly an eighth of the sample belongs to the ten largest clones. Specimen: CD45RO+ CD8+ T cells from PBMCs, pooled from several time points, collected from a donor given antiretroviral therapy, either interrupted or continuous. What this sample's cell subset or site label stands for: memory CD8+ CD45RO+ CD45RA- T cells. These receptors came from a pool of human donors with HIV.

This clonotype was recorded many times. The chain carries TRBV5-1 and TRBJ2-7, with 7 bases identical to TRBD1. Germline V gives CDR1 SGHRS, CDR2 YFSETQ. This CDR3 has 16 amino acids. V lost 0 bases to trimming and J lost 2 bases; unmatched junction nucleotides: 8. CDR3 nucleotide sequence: TGCGCCAGCAGCTTGGATGGTTGGGGGACAGCCTACGAGCAGTACTTC. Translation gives CASSLDGWGTAYEQYF.

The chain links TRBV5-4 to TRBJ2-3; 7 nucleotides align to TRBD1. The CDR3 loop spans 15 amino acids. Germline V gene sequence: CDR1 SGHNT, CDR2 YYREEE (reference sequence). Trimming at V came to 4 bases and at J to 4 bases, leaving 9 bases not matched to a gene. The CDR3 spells CASSLAGGVADTQYF. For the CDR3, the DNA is TGTGCCAGCAGCCTAGCAGGGGGAGTAGCAGATACGCAGTATTTT.

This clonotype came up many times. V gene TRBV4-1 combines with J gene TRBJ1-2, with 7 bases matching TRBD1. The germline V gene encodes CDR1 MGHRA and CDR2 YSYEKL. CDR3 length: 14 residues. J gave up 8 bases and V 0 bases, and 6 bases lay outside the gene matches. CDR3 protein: CASSQDLGTAGYTF. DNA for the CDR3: TGCGCCAGCAGCCAAGATCTAGGGACAGCCGGCTACACCTTC.

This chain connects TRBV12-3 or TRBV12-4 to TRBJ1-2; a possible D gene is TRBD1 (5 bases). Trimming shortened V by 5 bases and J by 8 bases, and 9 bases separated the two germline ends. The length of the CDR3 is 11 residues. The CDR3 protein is CASSNRLGYTF. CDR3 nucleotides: TGTGCCAGCAGTAACAGGCTCGGCTACACCTTC.

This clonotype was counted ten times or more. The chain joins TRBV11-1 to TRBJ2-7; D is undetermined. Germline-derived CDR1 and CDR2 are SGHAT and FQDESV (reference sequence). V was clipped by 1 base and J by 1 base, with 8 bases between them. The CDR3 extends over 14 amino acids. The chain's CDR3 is CASSLVWGSYEQYF. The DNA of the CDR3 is TGTGCCAGCAGCTTAGTGTGGGGATCCTACGAGCAGTACTTC.

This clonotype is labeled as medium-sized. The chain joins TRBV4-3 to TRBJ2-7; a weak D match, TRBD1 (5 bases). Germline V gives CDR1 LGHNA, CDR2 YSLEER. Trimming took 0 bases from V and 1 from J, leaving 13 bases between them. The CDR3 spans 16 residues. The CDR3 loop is CASSQDKGVQSYEQYF. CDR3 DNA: TGCGCCAGCAGCCAAGATAAAGGGGTACAGTCCTACGAGCAGTACTTC.

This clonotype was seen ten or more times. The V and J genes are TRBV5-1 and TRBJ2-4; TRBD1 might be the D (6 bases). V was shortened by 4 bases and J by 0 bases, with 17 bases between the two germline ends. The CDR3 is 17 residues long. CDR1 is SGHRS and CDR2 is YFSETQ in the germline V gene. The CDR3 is CASSTIPGVLAKNIQYF. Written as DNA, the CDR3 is TGCGCCAGCAGCACAATCCCAGGGGTGCTAGCCAAAAACATTCAGTACTTC.

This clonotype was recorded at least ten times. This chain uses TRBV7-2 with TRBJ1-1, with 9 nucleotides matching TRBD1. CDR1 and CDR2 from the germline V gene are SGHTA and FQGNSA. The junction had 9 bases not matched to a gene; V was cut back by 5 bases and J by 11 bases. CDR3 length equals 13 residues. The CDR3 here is CASSAGQGFEAFF. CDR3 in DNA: TGTGCCAGCAGCGCAGGACAGGGGTTTGAGGCTTTCTTT. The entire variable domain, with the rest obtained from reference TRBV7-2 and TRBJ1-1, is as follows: GAGVSQSPSNKVTEKGKDVELRCDPISGHTALYWYRQSLGQGLEFLIYFQGNSAPDKSGLPSDRFSAERTGGSVSTLTIQRTQQEDSAVYLCASSAGQGFEAFFGQGTRLTVV.

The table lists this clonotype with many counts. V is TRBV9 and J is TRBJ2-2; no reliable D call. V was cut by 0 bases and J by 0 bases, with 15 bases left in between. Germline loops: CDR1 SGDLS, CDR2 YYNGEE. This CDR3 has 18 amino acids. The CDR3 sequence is CASSVAGRNRPNTGELFF. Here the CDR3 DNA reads TGTGCCAGCAGCGTAGCGGGCAGAAACCGACCGAACACCGGGGAGCTGTTTTTT.